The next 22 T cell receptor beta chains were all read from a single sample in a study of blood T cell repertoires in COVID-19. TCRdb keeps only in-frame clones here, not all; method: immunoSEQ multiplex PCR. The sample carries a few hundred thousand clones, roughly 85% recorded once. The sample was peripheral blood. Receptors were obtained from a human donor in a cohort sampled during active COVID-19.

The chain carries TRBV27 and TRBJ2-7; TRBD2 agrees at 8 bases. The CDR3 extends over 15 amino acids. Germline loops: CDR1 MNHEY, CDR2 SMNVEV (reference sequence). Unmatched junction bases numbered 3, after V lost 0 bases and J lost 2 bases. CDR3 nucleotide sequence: TGTGCCAGCAGTTTATCGCGGGGGGCGGCCTACGAGCAGTACTTC. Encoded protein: CASSLSRGAAYEQYF.

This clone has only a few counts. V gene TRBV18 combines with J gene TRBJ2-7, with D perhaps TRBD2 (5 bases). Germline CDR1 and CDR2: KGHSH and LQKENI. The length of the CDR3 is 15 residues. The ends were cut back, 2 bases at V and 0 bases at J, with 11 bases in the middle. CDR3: CASSPIPGSSYEQYF. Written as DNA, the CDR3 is TGTGCCAGCTCACCAATCCCGGGAAGCTCCTACGAGCAGTACTTC.

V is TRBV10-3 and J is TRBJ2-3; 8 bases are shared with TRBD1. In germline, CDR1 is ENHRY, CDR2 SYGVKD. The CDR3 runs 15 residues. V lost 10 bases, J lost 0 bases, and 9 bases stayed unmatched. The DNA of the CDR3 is TGTGCCACGAGGGACAGGATCTCTAGCACAGATACGCAGTATTTT. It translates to CATRDRISSTDTQYF.

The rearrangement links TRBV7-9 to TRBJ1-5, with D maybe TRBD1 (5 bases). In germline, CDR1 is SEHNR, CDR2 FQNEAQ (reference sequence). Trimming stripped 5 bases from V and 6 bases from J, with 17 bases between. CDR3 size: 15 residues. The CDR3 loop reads CASSPGGGRSQPQHF. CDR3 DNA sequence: TGTGCCAGCAGCCCCGGGGGGGGTCGAAGTCAGCCCCAGCATTTT. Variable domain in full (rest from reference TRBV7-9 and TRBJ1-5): DTGVSQNPRHKITKRGQNVTFRCDPISEHNRLYWYRQTLGQGPEFLTYFQNEAQLEKSRLLSDRFSAERPKGSFSTLEIQRTEQGDSAMYLCASSPGGGRSQPQHFGDGTRLSIL.

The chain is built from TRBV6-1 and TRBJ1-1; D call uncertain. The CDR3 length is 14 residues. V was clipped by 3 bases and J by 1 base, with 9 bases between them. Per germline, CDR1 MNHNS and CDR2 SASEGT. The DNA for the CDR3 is TGTGCCAGCAGTGATTTGACAAGGAACACTGAAGCTTTCTTT. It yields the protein CASSDLTRNTEAFF.

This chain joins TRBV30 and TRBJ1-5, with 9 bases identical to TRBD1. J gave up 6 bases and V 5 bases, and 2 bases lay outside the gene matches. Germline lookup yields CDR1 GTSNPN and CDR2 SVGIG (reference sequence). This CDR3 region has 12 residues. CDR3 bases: TGTGCCTGGGGACAGGGGTTTCAGCCCCAGCATTTT. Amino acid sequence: CAWGQGFQPQHF.

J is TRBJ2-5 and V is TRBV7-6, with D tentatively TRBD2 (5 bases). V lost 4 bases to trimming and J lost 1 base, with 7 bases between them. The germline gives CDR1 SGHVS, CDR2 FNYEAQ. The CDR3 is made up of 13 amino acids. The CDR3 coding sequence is TGTGCCAGCAGCTCGCTAGCCCAAGAGACCCAGTACTTC. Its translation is CASSSLAQETQYF.

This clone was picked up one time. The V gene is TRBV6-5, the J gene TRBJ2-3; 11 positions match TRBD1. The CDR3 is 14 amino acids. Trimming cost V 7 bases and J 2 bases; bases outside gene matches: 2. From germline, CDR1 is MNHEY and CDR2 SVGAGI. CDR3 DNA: TGTGCCAGCATCGGACAGGGGGCCACAGATACGCAGTATTTT. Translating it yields CASIGQGATDTQYF.

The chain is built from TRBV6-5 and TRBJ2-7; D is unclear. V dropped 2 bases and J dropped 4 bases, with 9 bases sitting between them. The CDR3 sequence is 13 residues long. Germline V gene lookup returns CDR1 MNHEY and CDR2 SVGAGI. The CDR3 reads CASSYDPGYEQYF. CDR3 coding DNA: TGTGCCAGCAGTTACGATCCCGGGTACGAGCAGTACTTC.

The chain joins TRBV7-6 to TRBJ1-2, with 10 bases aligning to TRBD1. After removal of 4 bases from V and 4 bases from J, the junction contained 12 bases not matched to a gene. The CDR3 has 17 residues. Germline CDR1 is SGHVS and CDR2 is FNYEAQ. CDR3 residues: CASSSNPGTGVGYGYTF. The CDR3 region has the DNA TGTGCCAGCAGCTCAAACCCCGGGACAGGGGTTGGCTATGGCTACACCTTC.

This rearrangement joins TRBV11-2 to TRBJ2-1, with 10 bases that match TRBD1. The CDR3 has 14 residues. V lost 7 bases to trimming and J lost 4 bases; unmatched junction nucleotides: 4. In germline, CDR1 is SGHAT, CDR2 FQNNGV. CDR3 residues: CASIPGQGYNEQFF. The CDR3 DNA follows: TGTGCCAGCATCCCGGGACAGGGGTACAATGAGCAGTTCTTC.

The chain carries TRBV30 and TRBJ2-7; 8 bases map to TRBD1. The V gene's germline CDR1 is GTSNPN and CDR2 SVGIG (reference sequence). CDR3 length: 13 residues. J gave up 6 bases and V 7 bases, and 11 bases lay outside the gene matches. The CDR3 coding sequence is TGTGCCTACTCTCCCGGACAGGGTAGCGAGCAGTACTTC. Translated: CAYSPGQGSEQYF.

The DNA of the CDR3 is TGCGCCAGCAGTGAGGAACTAGCGGGGGGGCAAATAGATACGCAGTATTTT. Protein sequence: CASSEELAGGQIDTQYF. V gene TRBV10-1 combines with J gene TRBJ2-3; TRBD2 aligns across 13 bases. J lost 5 bases, V lost 2 bases, and 7 bases had no gene match. The CDR3 length is 17 residues. Germline CDR1 reads WNHNN; CDR2 reads SYGVQD (reference sequence).

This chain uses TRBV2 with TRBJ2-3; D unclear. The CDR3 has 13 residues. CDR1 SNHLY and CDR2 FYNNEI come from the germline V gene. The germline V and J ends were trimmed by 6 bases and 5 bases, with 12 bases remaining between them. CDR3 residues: CASSFTTGDTQYF. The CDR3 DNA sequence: TGTGCCAGCAGCTTCACAACGGGAGATACGCAGTATTTT.

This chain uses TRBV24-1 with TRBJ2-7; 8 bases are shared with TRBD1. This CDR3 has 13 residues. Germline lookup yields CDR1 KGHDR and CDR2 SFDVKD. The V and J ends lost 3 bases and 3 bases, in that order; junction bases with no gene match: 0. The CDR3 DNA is TGTGCCACCAGTGATGGGACAGGCTACGAGCAGTACTTC. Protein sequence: CATSDGTGYEQYF.

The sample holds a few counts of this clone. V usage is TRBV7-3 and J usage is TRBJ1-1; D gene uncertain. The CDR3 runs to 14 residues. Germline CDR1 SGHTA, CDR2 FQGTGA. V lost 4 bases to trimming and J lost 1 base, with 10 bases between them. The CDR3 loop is CASSSRHANTEAFF. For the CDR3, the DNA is TGTGCCAGCAGCTCGCGACACGCGAACACTGAAGCTTTCTTT.

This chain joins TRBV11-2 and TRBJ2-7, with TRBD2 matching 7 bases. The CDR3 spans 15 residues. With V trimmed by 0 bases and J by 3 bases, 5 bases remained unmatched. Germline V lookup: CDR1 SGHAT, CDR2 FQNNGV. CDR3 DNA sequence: TGTGCCAGCAGCTTAGAGGGAGGGAAAGGCTACGAGCAGTACTTC. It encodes CASSLEGGKGYEQYF.

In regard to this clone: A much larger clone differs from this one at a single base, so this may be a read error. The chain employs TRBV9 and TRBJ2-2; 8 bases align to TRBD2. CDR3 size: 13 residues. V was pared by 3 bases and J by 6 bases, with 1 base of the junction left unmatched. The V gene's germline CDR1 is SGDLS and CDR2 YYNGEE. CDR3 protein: CASSAGGPGELFF. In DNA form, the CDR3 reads TGTGCCAGCAGCGCGGGGGGGCCCGGGGAGCTGTTTTTT.

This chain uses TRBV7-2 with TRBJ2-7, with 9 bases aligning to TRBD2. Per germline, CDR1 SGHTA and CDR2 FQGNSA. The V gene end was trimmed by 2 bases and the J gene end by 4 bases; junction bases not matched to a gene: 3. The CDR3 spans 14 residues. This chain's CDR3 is CASSLLAGLYEQYF. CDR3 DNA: TGTGCCAGCAGCTTACTAGCGGGGTTATACGAGCAGTACTTC.

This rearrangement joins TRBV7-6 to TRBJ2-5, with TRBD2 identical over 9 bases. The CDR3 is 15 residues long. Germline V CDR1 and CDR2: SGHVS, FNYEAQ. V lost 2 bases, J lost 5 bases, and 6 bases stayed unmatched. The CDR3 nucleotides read TGTGCCAGCAGCTTAAGGCGCGGGGGGGAGGAGACCCAGTACTTC. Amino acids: CASSLRRGGEETQYF.

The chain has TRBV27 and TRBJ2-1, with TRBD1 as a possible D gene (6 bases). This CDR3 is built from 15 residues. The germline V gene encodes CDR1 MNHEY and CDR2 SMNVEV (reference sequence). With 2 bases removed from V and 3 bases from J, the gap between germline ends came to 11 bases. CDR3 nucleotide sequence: TGTGCCAGCAGTTTACAGGGGATCGGCTACAATGAGCAGTTCTTC. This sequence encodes CASSLQGIGYNEQFF.

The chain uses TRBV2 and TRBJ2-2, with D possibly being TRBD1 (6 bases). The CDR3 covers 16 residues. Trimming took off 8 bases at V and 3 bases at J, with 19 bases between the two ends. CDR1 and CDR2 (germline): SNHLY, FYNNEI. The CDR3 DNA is TGTGCCAGCCTTATAATGAGCAGGGGCTACACCGGGGAGCTGTTTTTT. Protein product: CASLIMSRGYTGELFF.